Listed below are T cell receptor beta chains from one sample, sequenced in a study of T-cell reconstitution after alpha-beta-depleted transplantation in children. TCRdb re-called the PCR reads through MiXCR, storing one row per CDR3 protein. Among some 300,000 distinct CDR3 sequences, over 7% were seen once, and the ten largest hold 8.5% to 9.5%. This material consisted of peripheral blood, taken 360 days after TCRalphabeta/CD19-depleted stem cell transplant. The receptors were gathered from a female patient aged 2-10 years who had a stem cell transplant for Fanconi anemia, so the T cells may come from the graft donor. The CDR3 runs from the conserved cysteine through the conserved F or W. The order of the fields is V gene, clone size, D gene, J gene, CDR3 DNA, CDR3 protein. A D gene is named only where the DNA matches it firmly. Clone size is not always given. Where it is, it says once, few, many or a class for expanded clones.

TRBV7-9,many,TRBD1,TRBJ2-5,TGTGCCAGCACCCTAAGGACAGGGACCCAAGAGACCCAGTACTTC,CASTLRTGTQETQYF
TRBV20-1,.,.,TRBJ2-5,TGCAGTGCTAGAGAAGGATTGCGGAAGGCCCAGTACTTC,CSAREGLRKAQYF
TRBV24-1,.,.,TRBJ1-1,.,CATSDFGEDTEAFF
TRBV7-6,many,.,TRBJ2-6,TGTGCCAGCAGACAGCCTTATACCCACTCTGGGGCCAACGTCCTGACTTTC,CASRQPYTHSGANVLTF
TRBV12-3/TRBV12-4,many,.,TRBJ2-1,TGTGCCATCTTCCAGGGTAATGAGCAGTTCTTC,CAIFQGNEQFF
TRBV6-2/TRBV6-3,.,.,TRBJ1-2,TGTGCCAGCAGTTCGGAGCGCCGGGATGGCTACACCTTC,CASSSERRDGYTF
TRBV12-3/TRBV12-4,many,TRBD1,TRBJ1-6,TGTGCCAGCAGTATTCAGACAGGGAGTAATTCACCCCTCCACTTT,CASSIQTGSNSPLHF
TRBV5-1,few,.,TRBJ1-3,TGCGCCAGCACCCCCCCGAGAGGAAACACCATATATTTT,CASTPPRGNTIYF
TRBV18,.,.,TRBJ1-2,TGTGCCAGCTCACCGATGACAGGCCCTTATGGCTACACCTTC,CASSPMTGPYGYTF
TRBV12-3/TRBV12-4,many,.,TRBJ1-1,TGTGCCAGCAGCCCGGTTGGTATAGCTTTCTTT,CASSPVGIAFF
TRBV20-1,few,.,TRBJ2-4,TGCAGTGCTAGATCCGGGGAAATCATTCAGTACTTC,CSARSGEIIQYF
TRBV7-9,many,.,TRBJ1-2,TGTGCCAGCAGCTTAAGGGGGAATAACTATGGCTACACCTTC,CASSLRGNNYGYTF
TRBV5-1,.,.,TRBJ2-1,TGCGCCAGCAGCTTGGCAGGGTTTCCCAATGAGCAGTTCTTC,CASSLAGFPNEQFF
TRBV29-1,many,TRBD2,TRBJ2-1,TGCAGCGTTGAATCGGCTAGCGGGTTCTACAATGAGCAGTTCTTC,CSVESASGFYNEQFF
TRBV4-3,many,.,TRBJ1-4,TGCGCCAGCAGCCAAGATGGGGCGTGGGGGCGCCGACTGTTTTTT,CASSQDGAWGRRLFF
TRBV3-1,.,.,TRBJ2-7,TGTGCCAGCAGCCAAGCCATAGGTCGCGGGTACGAGCAGTACTTC,CASSQAIGRGYEQYF
TRBV7-3,few,.,TRBJ1-1,TGTGCCAGCAGCTCATCCACAGGGCGCACTGAAGCTTTCTTT,CASSSSTGRTEAFF
TRBV7-2,many,TRBD1,TRBJ2-7,TGTGCCAGCAGGGGGACAGCCGCTTCCTACGAGCAGTACTTC,CASRGTAASYEQYF
TRBV6-2/TRBV6-3,.,.,TRBJ2-1,TGTGCCAGCAGCTCTATGGGCGGCGCCTACAATGAGCAGTTCTTC,CASSSMGGAYNEQFF
TRBV28,many,.,TRBJ2-6,TGTGCCAGCACTCGAGCGAGGCACTCTGGGGCCAACGTCCTGACTTTC,CASTRARHSGANVLTF
TRBV6-5,many,TRBD1,TRBJ1-1,TGTGCCAGCAGCCGCCGTTTGGGACAGGGGAACACTGAAGCTTTCTTT,CASSRRLGQGNTEAFF
TRBV6-2/TRBV6-3,.,.,TRBJ1-2,TGTGCCAGCCACGACAATAACTATGGCTACACCTTC,CASHDNNYGYTF
TRBV5-1,.,TRBD1,TRBJ1-1,TGCGCCAGCAGCTTGGAGGGACAGGGTACAGAAACTTTCTTT,CASSLEGQGTETFF
TRBV2,many,.,TRBJ2-3,TGTGCCAGCATTAGTCGTAGGACAGATACGCAGTATTTT,CASISRRTDTQYF
TRBV20-1,many,.,TRBJ1-3,TGCAGTGTAAGAAGGGCATCTGGAAACACCATATATTTT,CSVRRASGNTIYF
TRBV7-9,.,.,TRBJ1-6,TGTGCCAGCAGCGCCAAGGGCGCTGATTCACCCCTCCACTTT,CASSAKGADSPLHF
TRBV28,many,.,TRBJ2-3,TGTGCCAGCAGTCCCTTAGCGGTTTTTAGCACAGATACGCAGTATTTT,CASSPLAVFSTDTQYF
TRBV5-1,many,.,TRBJ2-7,TGCGCCAGCAGTTCAACTAGTAGCTACGAGCAGTACTTC,CASSSTSSYEQYF
TRBV4-3,.,TRBD1,TRBJ1-1,TGCGCCAGCAGCCATGTGGGACAGACAAACACTGAAGCTTTCTTT,CASSHVGQTNTEAFF
TRBV5-1,.,.,TRBJ1-3,TGCGCCAGCAGCTCTACGGGGAGCTCTGGAAACACCATATATTTT,CASSSTGSSGNTIYF
TRBV6-1,.,.,TRBJ1-5,TGTGCCAGCACCTTTAGAGAGGGCGATCAGCCCCAGCATTTT,CASTFREGDQPQHF
TRBV3-1,few,.,TRBJ2-1,TGTGCCAGCAGCTGGGGGGGCCGTTCATACAATGAGCAGTTCTTC,CASSWGGRSYNEQFF
TRBV15,many,TRBD1,TRBJ1-5,TGTGCCACCACCACGACAGGGCACAATCAGCCCCAGCATTTT,CATTTTGHNQPQHF
TRBV5-6,few,TRBD1,TRBJ1-3,TGTGCCAGCAGGCAGGGGGCCTCAGGCACCATATATTTT,CASRQGASGTIYF
TRBV7-6,many,.,TRBJ2-4,TGTGCCAGCAGCTTAGGCAGGGACTACATTCAGTACTTC,CASSLGRDYIQYF
TRBV10-3,many,.,TRBJ2-4,TGTGCCATCAGTGAGTCAAGGGAAAACATTCAGTACTTC,CAISESRENIQYF
TRBV20-1,.,TRBD1,TRBJ2-7,TGCAGTGCTAGCGAACCGGGACAGGGGTACGAGCAGTACTTC,CSASEPGQGYEQYF
TRBV7-6,many,.,TRBJ2-7,TGTGCCAGCAGCGCGATTGACGGACTGACCTACGAGCAGTACTTC,CASSAIDGLTYEQYF
TRBV7-9,many,.,TRBJ2-1,TGTGCCAGCAGCCCCCGGGGCGCCTCCTACAATGAGCAGTTCTTC,CASSPRGASYNEQFF
TRBV18,few,.,TRBJ2-5,TGTGCCAGCTCACCAATAAGAGAGACCCAGTACTTC,CASSPIRETQYF
TRBV6-5,few,.,TRBJ1-2,TGTGCCAGCAGTTACTCGGCAGGGATAGGGGGCTACACCTTC,CASSYSAGIGGYTF
TRBV15,many,.,TRBJ1-4,TGTGCCACCAGCAGAGGTCCGGGGGAAAAACTGTTTTTT,CATSRGPGEKLFF
TRBV6-5,.,.,TRBJ2-1,TGTGCCAGCAGTTTACTACAACCAAACTACAATGAGCAGTTCTTC,CASSLLQPNYNEQFF
TRBV6-5,few,.,TRBJ2-7,TGTGCCAGCAGTTATGGGGGCCCAAGCTCCTACGAGCAGTACTTC,CASSYGGPSSYEQYF
TRBV6-1,.,.,TRBJ1-1,TGTGCCAGTAGACAGGAGGGGGACACTGAAGCTTTCTTT,CASRQEGDTEAFF
TRBV19,many,TRBD1,TRBJ2-7,TGTGCCACATCCGGGACAGGGGGCGCCGAGCAGTACTTC,CATSGTGGAEQYF
TRBV18,many,.,TRBJ1-4,TGTGCCAGCTCAGCCCAGCCGGATGAAAAACTGTTTTTT,CASSAQPDEKLFF
TRBV29-1,many,.,TRBJ1-2,TGCAGCGTTGACTCCGGGGGAACTAGGGGCTACACCTTC,CSVDSGGTRGYTF